Sequencing of this T cell receptor (beta chain) was carried out in a study of cytomegalovirus exposure and HLA in healthy donors. Whole-study context: Falling in the Caucasian-associated ancestry cluster were less than 85% of some 400 genotyped donors. Whole-study findings and limits: Across donors, most TCRs were seen rarely, yet some public ones were widespread.

V was clipped by 5 bases and J by 4 bases, with 17 bases between them. The CDR3 is made up of 15 amino acids. Per germline, CDR1 MDHEN and CDR2 SYDVKM. Only one count was recorded for this clone. Its antigen is currently unknown. PCR used 60 Vbeta primers and 13 Jbeta primers. Repertoires were generated with immunoSEQ multiplex PCR, while TCRdb's copy carries only in-frame clones and drops some. The sample includes nearly 110,000 clones, around 73% of them seen just once. This receptor was taken from a young man in good health and CMV-seronegative. The chain joins TRBV28 to TRBJ2-5; the D gene is possibly TRBD2 (5 bases). The sequenced sample was PBMCs. This CDR3 reads CASSTRTWAAETQYF. For the CDR3, the DNA is TGTGCCAGCAGTACCCGGACTTGGGCGGCAGAGACCCAGTACTTC.